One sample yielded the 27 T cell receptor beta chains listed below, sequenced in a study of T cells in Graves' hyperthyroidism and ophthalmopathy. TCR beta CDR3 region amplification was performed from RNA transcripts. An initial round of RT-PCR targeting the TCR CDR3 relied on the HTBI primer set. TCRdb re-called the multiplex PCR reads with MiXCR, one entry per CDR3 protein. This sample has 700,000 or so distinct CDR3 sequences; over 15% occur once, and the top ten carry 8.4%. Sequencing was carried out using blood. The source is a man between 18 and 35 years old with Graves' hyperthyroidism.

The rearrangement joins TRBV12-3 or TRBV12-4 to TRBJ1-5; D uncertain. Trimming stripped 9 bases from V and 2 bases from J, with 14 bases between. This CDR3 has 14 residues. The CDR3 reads CASRSDLGNQPQHF. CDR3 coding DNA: TGTGCCAGTCGGTCGGACCTAGGCAATCAGCCCCAGCATTTT.

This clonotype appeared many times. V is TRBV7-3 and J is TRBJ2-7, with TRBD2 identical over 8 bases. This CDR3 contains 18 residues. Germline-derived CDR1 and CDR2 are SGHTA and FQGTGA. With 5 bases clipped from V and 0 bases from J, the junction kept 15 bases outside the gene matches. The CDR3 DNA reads TGTGCCAGCAGCGGCGCCGGACTAGCTTCTGTACCCTCCTACGAGCAGTACTTC. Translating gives CASSGAGLASVPSYEQYF.

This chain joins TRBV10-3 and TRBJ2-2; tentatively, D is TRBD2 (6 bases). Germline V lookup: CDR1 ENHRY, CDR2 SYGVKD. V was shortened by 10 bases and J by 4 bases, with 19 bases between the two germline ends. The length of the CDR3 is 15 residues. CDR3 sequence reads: CATWWGETATGELFF. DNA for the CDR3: TGTGCCACCTGGTGGGGGGAGACGGCCACCGGGGAGCTGTTTTTT.

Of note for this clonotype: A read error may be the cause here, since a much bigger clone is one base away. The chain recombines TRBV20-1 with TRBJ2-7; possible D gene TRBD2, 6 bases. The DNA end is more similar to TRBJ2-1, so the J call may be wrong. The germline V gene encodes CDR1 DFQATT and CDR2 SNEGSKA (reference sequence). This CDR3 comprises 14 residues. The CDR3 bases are TGCAGTGCTAGAGCCCCGAGGCGGGGCTACGAGCAGTTCTTC. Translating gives CSARAPRRGYEQFF.

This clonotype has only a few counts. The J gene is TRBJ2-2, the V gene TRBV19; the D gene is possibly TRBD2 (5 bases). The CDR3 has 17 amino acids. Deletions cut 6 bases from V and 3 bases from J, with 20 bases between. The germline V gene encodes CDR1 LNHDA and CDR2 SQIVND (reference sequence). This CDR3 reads CASRELHGKADTGELFF. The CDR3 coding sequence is TGTGCCAGTAGGGAGTTACACGGGAAGGCCGACACCGGGGAGCTGTTTTTT. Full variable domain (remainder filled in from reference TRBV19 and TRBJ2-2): DGGITQSPKYLFRKEGQNVTLSCEQNLNHDAMYWYRQDPGQGLRLIYYSQIVNDFQKGDIAEGYSVSREKKESFPLTVTSAQKNPTAFYLCASRELHGKADTGELFFGEGSRLTVL.

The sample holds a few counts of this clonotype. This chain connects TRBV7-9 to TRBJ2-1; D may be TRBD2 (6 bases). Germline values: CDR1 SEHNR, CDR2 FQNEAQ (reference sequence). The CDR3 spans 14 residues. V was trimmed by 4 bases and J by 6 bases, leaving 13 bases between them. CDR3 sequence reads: CASSSQGLANEQFF. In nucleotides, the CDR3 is TGTGCCAGCAGCTCGCAGGGACTCGCCAATGAGCAGTTCTTC.

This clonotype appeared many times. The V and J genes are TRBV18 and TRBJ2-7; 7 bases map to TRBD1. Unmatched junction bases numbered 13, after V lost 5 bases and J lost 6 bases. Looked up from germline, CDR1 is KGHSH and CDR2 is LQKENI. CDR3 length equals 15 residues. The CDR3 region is CASSSVTGETSEQYF. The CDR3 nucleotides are TGTGCCAGCTCATCAGTTACAGGGGAGACGTCCGAGCAGTACTTC.

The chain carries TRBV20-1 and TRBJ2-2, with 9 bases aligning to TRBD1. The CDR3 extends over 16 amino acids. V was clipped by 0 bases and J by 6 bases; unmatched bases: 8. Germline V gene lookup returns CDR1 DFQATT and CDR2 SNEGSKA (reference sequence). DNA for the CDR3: TGCAGTGCTAGAGACCCATCCCGGACAGGGGCCGGGGAGCTGTTTTTT. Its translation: CSARDPSRTGAGELFF.

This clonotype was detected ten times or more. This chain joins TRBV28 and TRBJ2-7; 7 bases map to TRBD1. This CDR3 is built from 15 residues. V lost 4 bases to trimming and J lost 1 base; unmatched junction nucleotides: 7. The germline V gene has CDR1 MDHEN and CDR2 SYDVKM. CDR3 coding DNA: TGTGCCAGCAGTTCGGCAAGCAGGGGGTCCTACGAGCAGTACTTC. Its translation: CASSSASRGSYEQYF. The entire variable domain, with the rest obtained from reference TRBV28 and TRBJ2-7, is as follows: DVKVTQSSRYLVKRTGEKVFLECVQDMDHENMFWYRQDPGLGLRLIYFSYDVKMKEKGDIPEGYSVSREKKERFSLILESASTNQTSMYLCASSSASRGSYEQYFGPGTRLTVT.

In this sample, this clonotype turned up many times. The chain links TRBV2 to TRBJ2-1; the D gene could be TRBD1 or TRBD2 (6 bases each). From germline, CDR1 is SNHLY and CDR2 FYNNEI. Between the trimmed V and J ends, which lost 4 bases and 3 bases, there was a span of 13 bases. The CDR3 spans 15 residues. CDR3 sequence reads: CASSAGGQVYNEQFF. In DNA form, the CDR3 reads TGTGCCAGCAGTGCTGGGGGGCAAGTCTACAATGAGCAGTTCTTC.

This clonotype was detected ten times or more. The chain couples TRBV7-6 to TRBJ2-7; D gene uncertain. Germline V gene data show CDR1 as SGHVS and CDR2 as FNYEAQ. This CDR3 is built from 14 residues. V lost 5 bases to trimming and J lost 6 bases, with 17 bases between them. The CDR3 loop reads CASSPSVPGIEQYF. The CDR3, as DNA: TGTGCCAGCAGCCCCTCGGTCCCCGGAATCGAGCAGTACTTC.

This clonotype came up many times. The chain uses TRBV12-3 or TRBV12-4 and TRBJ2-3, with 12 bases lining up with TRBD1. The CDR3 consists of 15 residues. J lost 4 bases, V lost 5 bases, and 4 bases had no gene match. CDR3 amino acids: CASSDGTGGPDTQYF. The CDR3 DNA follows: TGTGCCAGCAGTGACGGGACAGGGGGCCCAGATACGCAGTATTTT.

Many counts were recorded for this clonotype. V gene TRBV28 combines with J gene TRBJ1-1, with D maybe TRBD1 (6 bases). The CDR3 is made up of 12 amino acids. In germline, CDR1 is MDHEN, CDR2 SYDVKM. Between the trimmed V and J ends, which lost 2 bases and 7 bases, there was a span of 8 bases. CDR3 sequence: CASSLGQLEAFF. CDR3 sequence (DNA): TGTGCCAGCAGTTTAGGACAGCTTGAAGCTTTCTTT.

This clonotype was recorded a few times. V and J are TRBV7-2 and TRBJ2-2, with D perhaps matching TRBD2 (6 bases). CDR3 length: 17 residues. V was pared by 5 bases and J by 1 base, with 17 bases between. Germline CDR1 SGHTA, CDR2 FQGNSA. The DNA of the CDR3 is TGTGCCAGCAGCCCTCTATGGGGGAGGCTGAACACCGGGGAGCTGTTTTTT. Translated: CASSPLWGRLNTGELFF.

The CDR3: CASSSRTGSVNEQFF. The CDR3 region has the DNA TGTGCCAGCAGTTCTCGGACAGGGAGTGTAAATGAGCAGTTCTTC. This chain joins TRBV12-3 or TRBV12-4 and TRBJ2-1; 8 nucleotides agree with TRBD1. The CDR3 is 15 residues long. Germline trimming cut 4 bases from V and 7 bases from J; bases unmatched to any gene: 9.

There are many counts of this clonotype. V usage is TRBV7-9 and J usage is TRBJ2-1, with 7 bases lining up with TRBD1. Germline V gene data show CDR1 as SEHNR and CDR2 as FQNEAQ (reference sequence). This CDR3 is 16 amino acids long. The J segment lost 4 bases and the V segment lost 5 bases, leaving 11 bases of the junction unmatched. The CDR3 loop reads CASSAAFGQAYNEQFF. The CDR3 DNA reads TGTGCCAGCAGCGCAGCCTTCGGACAGGCTTACAATGAGCAGTTCTTC.

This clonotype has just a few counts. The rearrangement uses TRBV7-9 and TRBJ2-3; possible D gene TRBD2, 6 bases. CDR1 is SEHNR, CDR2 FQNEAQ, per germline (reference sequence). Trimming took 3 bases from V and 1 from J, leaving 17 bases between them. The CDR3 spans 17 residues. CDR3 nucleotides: TGTGCCAGCAGCTTGGACAATCGGGAGAGGGGCACAGATACGCAGTATTTT. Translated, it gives CASSLDNRERGTDTQYF.

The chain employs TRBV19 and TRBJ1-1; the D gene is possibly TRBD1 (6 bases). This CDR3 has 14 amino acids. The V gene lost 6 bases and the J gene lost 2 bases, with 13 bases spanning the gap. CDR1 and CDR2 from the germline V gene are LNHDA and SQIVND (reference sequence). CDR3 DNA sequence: TGTGCCAGTAGGGAACAGGGTGGTAACACTGAAGCTTTCTTT. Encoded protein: CASREQGGNTEAFF.

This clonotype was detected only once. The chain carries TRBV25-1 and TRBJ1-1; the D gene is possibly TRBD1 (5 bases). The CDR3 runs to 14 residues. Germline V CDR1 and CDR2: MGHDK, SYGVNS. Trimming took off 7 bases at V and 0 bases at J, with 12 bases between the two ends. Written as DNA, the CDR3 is TGTGCCAGCACGATGGACAATATGAACACTGAAGCTTTCTTT. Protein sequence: CASTMDNMNTEAFF.

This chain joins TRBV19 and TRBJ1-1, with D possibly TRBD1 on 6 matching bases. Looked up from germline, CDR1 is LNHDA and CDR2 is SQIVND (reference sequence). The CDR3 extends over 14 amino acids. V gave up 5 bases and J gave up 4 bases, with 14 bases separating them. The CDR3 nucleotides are TGTGCCAGTAGTGCTCACAGGGCACCCACTGAAGCTTTCTTT. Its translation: CASSAHRAPTEAFF.

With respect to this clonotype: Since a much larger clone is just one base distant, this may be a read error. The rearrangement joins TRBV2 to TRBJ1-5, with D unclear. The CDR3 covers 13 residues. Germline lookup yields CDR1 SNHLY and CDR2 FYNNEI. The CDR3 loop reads CASSEGRNQPQRF. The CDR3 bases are TGTGCCAGCAGTGAGGGCCGCAATCAGCCCCAGCGTTTT.

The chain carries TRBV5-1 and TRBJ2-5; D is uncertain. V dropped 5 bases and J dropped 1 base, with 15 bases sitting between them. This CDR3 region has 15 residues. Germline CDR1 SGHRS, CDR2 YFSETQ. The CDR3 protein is CASSPPTQRQETQYF. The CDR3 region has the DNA TGCGCCAGCAGTCCACCGACCCAGCGCCAAGAGACCCAGTACTTC.

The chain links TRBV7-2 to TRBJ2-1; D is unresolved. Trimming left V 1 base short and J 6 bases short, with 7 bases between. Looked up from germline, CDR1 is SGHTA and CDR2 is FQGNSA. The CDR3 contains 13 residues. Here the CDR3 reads CASSLGAFNEQFF. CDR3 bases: TGTGCCAGCAGCTTAGGCGCGTTCAATGAGCAGTTCTTC.

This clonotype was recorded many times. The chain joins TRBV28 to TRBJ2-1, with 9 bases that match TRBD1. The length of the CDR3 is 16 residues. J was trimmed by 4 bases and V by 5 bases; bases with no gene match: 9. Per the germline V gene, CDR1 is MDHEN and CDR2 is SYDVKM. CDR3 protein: CASSIRGQGIYNEQFF. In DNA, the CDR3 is TGTGCCAGCAGTATCCGGGGACAGGGAATATACAATGAGCAGTTCTTC. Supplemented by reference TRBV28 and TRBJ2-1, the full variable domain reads DVKVTQSSRYLVKRTGEKVFLECVQDMDHENMFWYRQDPGLGLRLIYFSYDVKMKEKGDIPEGYSVSREKKERFSLILESASTNQTSMYLCASSIRGQGIYNEQFFGPGTRLTVL.

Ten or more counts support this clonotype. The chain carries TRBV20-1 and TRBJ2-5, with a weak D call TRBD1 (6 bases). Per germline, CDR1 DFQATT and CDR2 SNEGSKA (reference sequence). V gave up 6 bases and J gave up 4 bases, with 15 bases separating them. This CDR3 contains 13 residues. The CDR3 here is CSAVQGSLETQYF. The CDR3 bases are TGCAGTGCCGTGCAGGGGTCTTTAGAGACCCAGTACTTC.

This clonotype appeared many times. The CDR3 here is CATRGQNLAGSTYSYEQYF. The CDR3 DNA reads TGTGCCACTAGGGGTCAAAACTTAGCGGGCTCAACCTACTCCTACGAGCAGTACTTC. V gene TRBV6-1 combines with J gene TRBJ2-7, with TRBD2 identical over 7 bases. J lost 0 bases, V lost 10 bases, and 24 bases had no gene match. This CDR3 contains 19 residues. Germline V CDR1 and CDR2: MNHNS, SASEGT.

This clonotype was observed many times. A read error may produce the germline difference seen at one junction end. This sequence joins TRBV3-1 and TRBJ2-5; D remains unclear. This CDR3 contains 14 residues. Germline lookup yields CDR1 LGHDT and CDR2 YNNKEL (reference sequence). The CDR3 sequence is CASSKDAIQETQYF. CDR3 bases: TGTGCCAGCAGCAAAGATGCGATCCAAGAGACCCAGTACTTC.